The present TCR beta chain was sequenced within a study of beta chain features in type 1 diabetes. Study conclusions and caveats: TCRB CDR3s from Type 1 diabetes patients were moderately but significantly shorter in all four CD4+ subsets.

There was one heparinised blood draw per donor, averaging approximately 120 mL. Sorting that relied on CD45RO/CCR7/CD25/CD127/CD95/CD27 yielded CD4+ naive, central memory, regulatory and stem cell-like memory cells. Investigators reverse transcribed all isolated RNA, so they sequenced expressed TCRB transcripts. Profiled with immunoSEQ multiplex PCR; TCRdb holds only in-frame clones, not every one. Of under 250,000 clones listed, roughly an eighth are singletons. There are a few counts of this clone. Its antigen is unidentified. The sequence derives from a woman aged 40 to 50 in good health. The sample was naive CD4+ T cells from blood.

CDR3 amino acids: CASSLRGASYNEQFF. The CDR3 bases are TGTGCCAGCAGCTTACGGGGGGCCTCCTACAATGAGCAGTTCTTC. This chain uses TRBV5-4 with TRBJ2-1; D possibly corresponds to TRBD2 (7 bases). The germline CDR1 and CDR2 sequences are SGHNT and YYREEE (reference sequence). The CDR3 runs to 15 residues. V lost 2 bases and J 0 bases, leaving 9 bases between the germline ends.